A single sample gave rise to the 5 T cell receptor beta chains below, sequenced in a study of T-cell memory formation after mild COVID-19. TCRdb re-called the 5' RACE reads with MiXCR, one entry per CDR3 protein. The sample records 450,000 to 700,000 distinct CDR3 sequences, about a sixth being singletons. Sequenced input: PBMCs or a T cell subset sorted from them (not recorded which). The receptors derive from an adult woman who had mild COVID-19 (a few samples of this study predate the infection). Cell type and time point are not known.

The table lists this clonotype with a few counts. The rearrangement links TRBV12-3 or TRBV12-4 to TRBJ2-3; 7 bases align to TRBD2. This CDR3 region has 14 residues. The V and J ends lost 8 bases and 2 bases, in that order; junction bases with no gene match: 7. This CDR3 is CASVGRRLTDTQYF. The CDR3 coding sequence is TGTGCCAGCGTCGGGAGGCGACTCACAGATACGCAGTATTTT.

The CDR3 region is CASSEEAGYNEQFF. DNA for the CDR3: TGTGCCAGCAGTGAGGAAGCGGGATACAATGAGCAGTTCTTC. The genes are TRBV2 and TRBJ2-1, with 7 bases matching TRBD2. Germline V CDR1 and CDR2: SNHLY, FYNNEI. V was pared by 3 bases and J by 4 bases, with 3 bases of the junction left unmatched. The CDR3 runs 14 residues. Supplemented by reference TRBV2 and TRBJ2-1, the full variable domain reads EPEVTQTPSHQVTQMGQEVILRCVPISNHLYFYWYRQILGQKVEFLVSFYNNEISEKSEIFDDQFSVERPDGSNFTLKIRSTKLEDSAMYFCASSEEAGYNEQFFGPGTRLTVL.

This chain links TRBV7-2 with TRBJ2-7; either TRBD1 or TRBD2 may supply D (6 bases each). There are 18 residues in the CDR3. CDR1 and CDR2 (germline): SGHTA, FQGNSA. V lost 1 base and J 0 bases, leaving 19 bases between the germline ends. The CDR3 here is CASSLEFGPEGGSYEQYF. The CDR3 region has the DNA TGTGCCAGCAGCTTAGAATTTGGACCAGAGGGGGGCTCCTACGAGCAGTACTTC.

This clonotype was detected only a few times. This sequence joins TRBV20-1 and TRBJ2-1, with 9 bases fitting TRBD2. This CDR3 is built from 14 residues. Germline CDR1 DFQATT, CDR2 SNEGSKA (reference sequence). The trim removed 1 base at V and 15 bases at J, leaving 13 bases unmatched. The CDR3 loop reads CSARGYSGRDQAFF. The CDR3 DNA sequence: TGCAGTGCTAGAGGATATAGCGGGAGAGATCAAGCGTTCTTC.

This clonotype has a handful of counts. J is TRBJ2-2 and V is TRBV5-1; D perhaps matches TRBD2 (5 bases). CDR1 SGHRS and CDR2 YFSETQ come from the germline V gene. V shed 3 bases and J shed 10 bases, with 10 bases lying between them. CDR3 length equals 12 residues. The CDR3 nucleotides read TGCGCCAGCAGCTACCTGAGGGAGGAGCTGTTTTTT. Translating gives CASSYLREELFF.